These T cell receptor beta chains were read from a single sample in a study of blood T cell repertoires in COVID-19. The assay was immunoSEQ multiplex PCR, and TCRdb's table has in-frame clones only and misses some. The sample has 220,000 or so clones, around 89% seen once. Input material: PBMCs or T cells enriched from blood (not recorded which). These receptors were taken from a man aged 25-45 years who had been exposed to COVID-19. CDR3s include the opening cysteine and the closing phenylalanine or tryptophan.

v_call cdr3_aa
TRBV5-1 CASSRGRTGSGNTIYF
TRBV4-3 CASSQTGLLSGNTIYF
TRBV12-3/TRBV12-4 CASSFQYQPQHF
TRBV15 CATSRSGTGNQPQHF
TRBV4-3 CASSQDLSNTEAFF
TRBV4-3 CASSPGLANYGYTF
TRBV5-1 CASSTLGQGHNTGELFF
TRBV29-1 CSVEVQWNEQFF
TRBV6-5 CASNNRGNNSPLHF
TRBV7-2 CASSSRGGNEQFF
TRBV5-1 CASSLKGTGQETQYF
TRBV29-1 CSGAGAGDFGFYYNEQFF
TRBV7-6 CASSLTKGTGGTEAFF
TRBV7-9 CASSIRTAEAFF
TRBV29-1 CSVAPLGDRAADTQYF
TRBV5-1 CASSLKRHRDRTYNEQFF
TRBV19 CASSPSGYPDGYTF
TRBV7-8 CASSLGPSALHF
TRBV5-1 CASSLGQGRETQYF
TRBV18 CASSPETYTGGDGYTF
TRBV7-9 CASGQGGSNQPQHF
TRBV5-6 CASSLVGQGTEAFF
TRBV23-1 CATSNDRARSNQPQHF
TRBV6-2/TRBV6-3 CASSYLFLAGGKKYNEQFF
TRBV30 CAWGHPRSYEQYF
TRBV30 CAWRVFLAGDYNEQFF
TRBV6-1 CASSDSGTGVTGELFF
TRBV2 CASSEVEGREQYF
TRBV19 CASSIIGTVYNEQFF